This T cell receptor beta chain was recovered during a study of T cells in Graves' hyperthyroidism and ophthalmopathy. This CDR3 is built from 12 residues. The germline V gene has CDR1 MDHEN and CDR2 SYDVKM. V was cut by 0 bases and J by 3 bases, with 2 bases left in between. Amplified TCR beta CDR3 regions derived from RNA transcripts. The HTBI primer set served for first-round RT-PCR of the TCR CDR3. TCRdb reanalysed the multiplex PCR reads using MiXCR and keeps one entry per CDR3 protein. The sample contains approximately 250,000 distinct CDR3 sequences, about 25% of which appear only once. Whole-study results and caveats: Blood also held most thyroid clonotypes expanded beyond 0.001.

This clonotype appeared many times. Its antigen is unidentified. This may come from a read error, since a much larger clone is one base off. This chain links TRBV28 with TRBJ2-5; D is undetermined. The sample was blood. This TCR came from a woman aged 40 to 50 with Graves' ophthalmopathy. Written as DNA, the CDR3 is TGTGCCAGCAGTTTATGGGAAGAGACCCAGTACTTC. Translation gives CASSLWEETQYF.